The sequence of this T cell receptor (beta chain) was determined in a study of blood T cell repertoires in COVID-19 (dated by TCRdb to about 2020). Regarding the study in general: Collaborator samples came from the United States, Italy and Spain and covered acute and convalescent phases of COVID-19. The dataset comprised deeply sampled blood TCRbeta repertoires from subjects exposed to, actively infected with, or recovered from COVID-19. The repertoires were made available in a free public database intended to serve as a resource for research on the immune response to SARS-CoV-2. The sample metadata nearly always contained a de-identified subject ID, COVID-19 status, age in years and sex. The samples were drawn from the first 160 participants of the ongoing ImmuneRACE study and from 1,254 subjects provided by 6 global collaborators. The material from the prospective study consisted of cDNA or gDNA derived from T cells, B-cell-depleted T cells, or PBMCs. HLA class I and class II types, where available, came from metadata supplied by the sample provider rather than from assay-based typing. On the study overall, not on this receptor specifically: The amount of clinical and demographic metadata varied by source and participant and was provided uncurated.

About this clone: No antigen is known for it. Per-base quality was not reported, and no clone a single base away is much larger than it. Additional DNA sequences in this sample encode the identical CDR3.

Participants in the prospective study were aged roughly 18 to 100 years, lived in 24 United States geographic areas, and enrolled through a virtual design. To assign participants to cohorts, the prospective study relied on clinical history that participants themselves reported in a screening survey and a study questionnaire. In the prospective study, whole blood, serum and a nasopharyngeal or oropharyngeal swab were collected from each participant by mobile phlebotomists. Participants in the prospective study had the option to provide additional blood draws and questionnaires over a roughly two-month period. Blood samples from the prospective study were shipped frozen or at room temperature prior to DNA extraction. The CDR3 spans 15 residues, from the cysteine through the phenylalanine. Only the CDR3 DNA is retained, 45 bases long and in frame from the first base. Trimming costs V 0 bases and J 1 base, and their ends lie 10 bases apart. Reading the germline V gene gives CDR1 SGDLS and CDR2 YYNGEE.

TCRbeta CDR3 regions were amplified from genomic DNA using the immunoSEQ Assay, a bias-controlled multiplex PCR. In the paper's pipeline: The number of nucleated cells in each sample was estimated by amplification of reference gene primers within the assay. To quantify the absolute abundance of each unique TCRbeta CDR3 rearrangement, sequence reads were collapsed and filtered. For each sample, productive Simpson clonality was calculated as the square root of Simpson's diversity index over productive rearrangements. TCRdb holds this immuneACCESS table with in-frame rearrangements only. Some clones are missing; in checked studies, unresolved V genes explain under half, and the rest has no known cause. V, J and clone size are those of that table, while D and trimming were read from the DNA. This sample is represented by nearly 250,000 clones; 70% to 90% of them were singletons. Of the sample, 9.1% falls within the top ten clones.

This receptor chain uses TRBV9 and TRBJ1-1; too little of a D gene remains to name it. The TCR originated in a woman aged 45-59 years with acute COVID-19. The specimen was PBMCs or T cells enriched from blood (not recorded which). CDR3 reads: CASSVGSRGNTEAFF. At the DNA level, the sequence is TGTGCCAGCAGCGTAGGCTCCCGGGGGAACACTGAAGCTTTCTTT.